The next 4 T cell receptor beta chains were all read from a single sample in a study of blood T cell repertoires in COVID-19. Here immunoSEQ multiplex PCR was the method, and the copy in TCRdb shows in-frame clones only, minus some. Of about 230,000 clones listed, 81% were seen once; the top ten hold 7.5% to 9%. Source material: peripheral blood. These receptors came from an elderly woman with acute or convalescent COVID-19.

J is TRBJ2-2 and V is TRBV19; 10 positions match TRBD1. This CDR3 is 15 amino acids long. Germline V gene lookup returns CDR1 LNHDA and CDR2 SQIVND (reference sequence). V was pared by 7 bases and J by 1 base, with 3 bases of the junction left unmatched. The CDR3 DNA follows: TGTGCCAGTACCGGGGACAGGGGGAACACCGGGGAGCTGTTTTTT. As protein: CASTGDRGNTGELFF. Looking up the rest from reference TRBV19 and TRBJ2-2 gives the full variable domain: DGGITQSPKYLFRKEGQNVTLSCEQNLNHDAMYWYRQDPGQGLRLIYYSQIVNDFQKGDIAEGYSVSREKKESFPLTVTSAQKNPTAFYLCASTGDRGNTGELFFGEGSRLTVL.

This chain links TRBV28 with TRBJ1-1, with 7 bases fitting TRBD1. Trimming cost V 6 bases and J 0 bases; bases outside gene matches: 7. Germline CDR1 and CDR2: MDHEN and SYDVKM. The CDR3 consists of 15 residues. DNA for the CDR3: TGTGCCAGCAGCCGACAGGGCCCGTTGAACACTGAAGCTTTCTTT. As protein: CASSRQGPLNTEAFF.

The chain carries TRBV19 and TRBJ1-2; D uncertain. The CDR3 has 14 residues. Trimming took 3 bases from V and 7 from J, leaving 15 bases between them. Germline CDR1 reads LNHDA; CDR2 reads SQIVND (reference sequence). CDR3 bases: TGTGCCAGTAGTATCAGGCTTTACGGCGCTGGCTACACCTTC. Amino acid sequence: CASSIRLYGAGYTF.

The chain employs TRBV15 and TRBJ1-5; 7 bases are shared with TRBD1. V lost 0 bases to trimming and J lost 5 bases; unmatched junction nucleotides: 7. Germline V gene sequence: CDR1 LNHNV, CDR2 YYDKDF (reference sequence). This CDR3 has 16 amino acids. CDR3 DNA sequence: TGTGCCACCAGCAGAGATTGGGACAGAGGTTATCAGCCCCAGCATTTT. Protein product: CATSRDWDRGYQPQHF.